The T cell receptor (beta chain) described here comes from a study of beta chain features in type 1 diabetes. TCRB transcripts that were expressed got sequenced, as all of the isolated RNA had been reverse transcribed. Naive, central memory and regulatory T cell samples came to a mean of roughly 4 million reads. This table comes from immunoSEQ multiplex PCR, and its TCRdb copy is limited to in-frame clones, with some not included. The sample gives 330,000 or so clones, roughly an eighth of which show up once; over 0.008% is in the top ten. This clone was found a few times. What it recognizes is unknown. Whole-study results and caveats: Researchers report that Type 1 diabetes patients had moderately but significantly shorter TCRB CDR3s across all four CD4+ subsets. Overrepresentation of cells with high TCR expression could result from cDNA sequencing.

This clonotype originated in a woman younger than 35 with type 1 diabetes. The sample consisted of naive CD4+ T cells from blood.

The CDR3 DNA reads TGTGCCAGTAGGACAGATGAATGGTCCTACGAGCAGTACTTC. This gives the protein CASRTDEWSYEQYF. V usage is TRBV19 and J usage is TRBJ2-7; perhaps TRBD1 as D (5 bases). CDR1 LNHDA and CDR2 SQIVND come from the germline V gene (reference sequence). CDR3 length: 14 residues. Deletions cut 6 bases from V and 1 base from J, with 13 bases between.